This T cell receptor beta chain was profiled in a study of T cell responses to AZD1222 COVID-19 vaccine. General observations from the study: The study sampled repertoires only after the peak T cell response. The donors showed a predominance of white British ancestry and of females, with possible underestimation of clonal diversity. Spike was spanned by vaccine-associated CD4 TCRs, which were dominant at 160-218 and 743-854. Variant regions that are unmutated are reportedly the target of nearly half of spike-specific TCRs.

Here immunoSEQ multiplex PCR was the method, and the copy in TCRdb shows in-frame clones only, minus some. This sample has about 66,000 clones, with about 89% found just once. The CDR3 has 15 residues. Deletions cut 8 bases from V and 3 bases from J, with 17 bases between. The germline V gene has CDR1 MNHEY and CDR2 SMNVEV (reference sequence). Of note for this clone: Its antigen remains unidentified.

The chain joins TRBV27 to TRBJ1-5; a possible D gene is TRBD1 (6 bases). The material was peripheral blood, obtained 28 days after the second dose of the MenACWY control vaccine. This receptor was taken from an adult who received the MenACWY meningococcal vaccine as a control. This chain's CDR3 is CASANGGGSNQPQHF. CDR3 nucleotides: TGTGCCAGCGCAAACGGAGGGGGGTCCAATCAGCCCCAGCATTTT.